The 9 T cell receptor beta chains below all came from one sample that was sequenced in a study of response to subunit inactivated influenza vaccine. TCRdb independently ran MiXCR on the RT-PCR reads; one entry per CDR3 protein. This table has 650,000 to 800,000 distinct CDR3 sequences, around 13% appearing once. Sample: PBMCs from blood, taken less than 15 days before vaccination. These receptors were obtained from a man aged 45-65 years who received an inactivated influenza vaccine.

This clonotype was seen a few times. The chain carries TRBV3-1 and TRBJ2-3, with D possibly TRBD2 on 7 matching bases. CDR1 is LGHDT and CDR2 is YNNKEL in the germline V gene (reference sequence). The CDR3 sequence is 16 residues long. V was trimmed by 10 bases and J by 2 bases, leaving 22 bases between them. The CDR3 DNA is TGTGCCATTTCCCGCGGCGGGGGCCCCTACACAGATACGCAGTATTTT. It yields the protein CAISRGGGPYTDTQYF.

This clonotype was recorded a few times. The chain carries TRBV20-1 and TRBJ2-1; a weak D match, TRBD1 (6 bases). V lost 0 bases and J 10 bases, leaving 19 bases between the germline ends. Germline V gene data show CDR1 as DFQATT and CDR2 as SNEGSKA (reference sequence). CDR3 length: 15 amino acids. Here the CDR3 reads CSARDIRGPIGEQFF. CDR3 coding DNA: TGCAGTGCTAGAGATATCAGGGGCCCCATCGGCGAGCAGTTCTTC.

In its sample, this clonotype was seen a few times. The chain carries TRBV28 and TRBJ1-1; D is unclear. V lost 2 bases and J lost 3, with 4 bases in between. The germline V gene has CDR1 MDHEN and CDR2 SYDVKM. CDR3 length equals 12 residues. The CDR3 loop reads CASSLQDTEAFF. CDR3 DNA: TGTGCCAGCAGTTTACAAGACACTGAAGCTTTCTTT.

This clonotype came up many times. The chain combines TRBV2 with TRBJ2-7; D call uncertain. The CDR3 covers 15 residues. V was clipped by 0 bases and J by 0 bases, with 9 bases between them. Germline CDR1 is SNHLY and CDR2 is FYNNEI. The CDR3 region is CASSEAAGSSYEQYF. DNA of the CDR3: TGTGCCAGCAGTGAAGCAGCAGGAAGCTCCTACGAGCAGTACTTC.

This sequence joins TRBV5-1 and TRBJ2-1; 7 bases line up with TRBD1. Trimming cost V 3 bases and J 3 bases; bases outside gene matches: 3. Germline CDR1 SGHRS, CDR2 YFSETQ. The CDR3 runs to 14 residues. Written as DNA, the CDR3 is TGCGCCAGCAGCTCGGGACAGATCTACAATGAGCAGTTCTTC. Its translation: CASSSGQIYNEQFF.

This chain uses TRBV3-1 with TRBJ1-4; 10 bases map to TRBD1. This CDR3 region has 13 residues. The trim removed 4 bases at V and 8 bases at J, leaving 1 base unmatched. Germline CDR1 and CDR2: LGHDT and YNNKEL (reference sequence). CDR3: CASSLGQGEKLFF. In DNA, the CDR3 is TGTGCCAGCAGCCTGGGACAGGGGGAAAAACTGTTTTTT.

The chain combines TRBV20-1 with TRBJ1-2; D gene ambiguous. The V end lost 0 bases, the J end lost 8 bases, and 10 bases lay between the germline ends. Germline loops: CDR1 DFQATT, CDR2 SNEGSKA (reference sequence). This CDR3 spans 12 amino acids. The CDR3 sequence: CSARDLDDGYTF. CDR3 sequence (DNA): TGCAGTGCTAGAGATCTTGATGACGGCTACACCTTC.

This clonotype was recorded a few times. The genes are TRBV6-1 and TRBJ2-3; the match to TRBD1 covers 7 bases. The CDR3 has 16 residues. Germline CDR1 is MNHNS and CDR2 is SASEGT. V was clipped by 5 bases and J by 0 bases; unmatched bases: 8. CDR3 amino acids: CASSPGQAPSTDTQYF. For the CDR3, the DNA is TGTGCCAGCAGTCCCGGACAGGCCCCTAGCACAGATACGCAGTATTTT.

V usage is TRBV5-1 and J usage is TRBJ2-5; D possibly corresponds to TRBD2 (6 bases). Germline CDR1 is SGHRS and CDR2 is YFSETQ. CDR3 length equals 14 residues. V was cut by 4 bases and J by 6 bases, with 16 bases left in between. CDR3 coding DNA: TGCGCCAGCAGCGCCCGACTAGGCGAGAAGACCCAGTACTTC. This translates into CASSARLGEKTQYF.